The 19 T cell receptor beta chains below were found in one sample sequenced in a study of blood T cell repertoires in COVID-19. TCRdb keeps only in-frame clones here, not all; method: immunoSEQ multiplex PCR. The table lists 180,000 or so clones, around nine tenths of them singletons. Material: peripheral blood. The source of these receptors is a young man with active or convalescent COVID-19.

This chain connects TRBV11-3 to TRBJ1-1; possibly TRBD1 for D (6 bases). The germline gives CDR1 SGHNT, CDR2 YENEEA. The CDR3 extends over 12 amino acids. V was cut by 1 base and J by 10 bases, with 10 bases left in between. In DNA form, the CDR3 reads TGTGCCAGCAGCTTAGTAGGGGGGGGAGCTTTCTTT. Translated: CASSLVGGGAFF.

The genes are TRBV9 and TRBJ1-5; 7 bases fit TRBD1. Trimming cost V 4 bases and J 4 bases; bases outside gene matches: 11. CDR1 is SGDLS, CDR2 YYNGEE, per germline. There are 16 residues in the CDR3. In DNA, the CDR3 is TGTGCCAGCAGCCCCACGGAGGGGACAGCTAATCAGCCCCAGCATTTT. This gives the protein CASSPTEGTANQPQHF.

The chain is built from TRBV2 and TRBJ1-2; 10 nucleotides agree with TRBD1. Trimming at V came to 3 bases and at J to 9 bases, leaving 4 bases not matched to a gene. The CDR3 is made up of 13 amino acids. Per the germline V gene, CDR1 is SNHLY and CDR2 is FYNNEI. The CDR3 sequence: CASSDRQGASYTF. DNA of the CDR3: TGTGCCAGCAGTGACAGACAGGGGGCAAGCTACACCTTC. Full variable domain (remainder filled in from reference TRBV2 and TRBJ1-2): EPEVTQTPSHQVTQMGQEVILRCVPISNHLYFYWYRQILGQKVEFLVSFYNNEISEKSEIFDDQFSVERPDGSNFTLKIRSTKLEDSAMYFCASSDRQGASYTFGSGTRLTVV.

This chain joins TRBV19 and TRBJ1-6; D gene uncertain. CDR1 is LNHDA, CDR2 SQIVND, per germline (reference sequence). The length of the CDR3 is 14 residues. Trimming took 6 bases from V and 8 from J, leaving 14 bases between them. The CDR3 bases are TGTGCCAGTAGGATGGGAGACGGATATTCACCCCTCCACTTT. Protein sequence: CASRMGDGYSPLHF. Variable domain in full (rest from reference TRBV19 and TRBJ1-6): DGGITQSPKYLFRKEGQNVTLSCEQNLNHDAMYWYRQDPGQGLRLIYYSQIVNDFQKGDIAEGYSVSREKKESFPLTVTSAQKNPTAFYLCASRMGDGYSPLHFGNGTRLTVT.

The V call is TRBV6-5, the J call TRBJ1-4, with TRBD1 matching 8 bases. The germline V gene has CDR1 MNHEY and CDR2 SVGAGI. CDR3 size: 16 residues. The V segment lost 2 bases and the J segment 0 bases; nucleotides outside the gene matches: 2. CDR3 sequence reads: CASSYQGASTNEKLFF. The CDR3 DNA is TGTGCCAGCAGTTACCAGGGGGCTTCAACTAATGAAAAACTGTTTTTT.

This clone has only a few counts. CDR3 sequence: CASSLLGHQGAHGYGYTF. DNA for the CDR3: TGTGCCAGCAGCCTATTGGGACACCAAGGGGCCCACGGCTATGGCTACACCTTC. J is TRBJ1-2 and V is TRBV7-9; maybe TRBD1 (6 bases). CDR1 SEHNR and CDR2 FQNEAQ come from the germline V gene (reference sequence). The CDR3 runs to 18 residues. V dropped 5 bases and J dropped 4 bases, with 26 bases sitting between them.

The J gene is TRBJ2-7, the V gene TRBV27; 15 bases fit TRBD2. The V gene end was trimmed by 5 bases and the J gene end by 0 bases; junction bases not matched to a gene: 8. CDR1 and CDR2 (germline): MNHEY, SMNVEV (reference sequence). The CDR3 covers 18 residues. The CDR3 is CASSAPGLAGGDSYEQYF. The CDR3 nucleotides read TGTGCCAGCAGTGCCCCGGGACTAGCGGGAGGTGACTCCTACGAGCAGTACTTC.

The chain links TRBV5-5 to TRBJ2-3, with TRBD1 matching over 7 bases. CDR1 and CDR2 (germline): SGHKS, YYEKEE (reference sequence). The CDR3 has 15 amino acids. After removal of 0 bases from V and 2 bases from J, the junction contained 3 bases not matched to a gene. The CDR3 protein is CASSLGTGITDTQYF. The CDR3 DNA follows: TGTGCCAGCAGCTTGGGGACAGGAATCACAGATACGCAGTATTTT.

V is TRBV10-2 and J is TRBJ1-6, with a weak D call TRBD1 (5 bases). Germline V gene lookup returns CDR1 WSHSY and CDR2 SAAADI. This CDR3 is built from 12 residues. V was pared by 3 bases and J by 12 bases, with 9 bases between. The CDR3 here is CASSDPDRPLHF. CDR3 DNA: TGCGCCAGCAGTGATCCCGACAGACCCCTCCACTTT.

The chain combines TRBV5-1 with TRBJ1-6; a possible D gene is TRBD1 (5 bases). The CDR3 consists of 16 residues. The germline V and J ends were trimmed by 8 bases and 1 base, with 16 bases remaining between them. Germline CDR1 is SGHRS and CDR2 is YFSETQ. CDR3 DNA: TGCGCCAGTACAGAAGCAGGGCTTTCCTATAATTCACCCCTCCACTTT. Amino acid sequence: CASTEAGLSYNSPLHF.

This sequence joins TRBV28 and TRBJ1-6, with TRBD1 matching over 8 bases. The CDR3 consists of 15 residues. Germline CDR1 MDHEN, CDR2 SYDVKM. V shed 5 bases, J shed 6 bases, and the junction held 6 bases outside the gene matches. The CDR3 bases are TGTGCCAGCAGTCCCCGGGACAGGATTAATTCACCCCTCCACTTT. Its protein is CASSPRDRINSPLHF. Drawing the rest from reference TRBV28 and TRBJ1-6, the complete variable domain is DVKVTQSSRYLVKRTGEKVFLECVQDMDHENMFWYRQDPGLGLRLIYFSYDVKMKEKGDIPEGYSVSREKKERFSLILESASTNQTSMYLCASSPRDRINSPLHFGNGTRLTVT.

This rearrangement joins TRBV15 to TRBJ2-1; 10 nucleotides line up with TRBD2. V lost 6 bases to trimming and J lost 2 bases; unmatched junction nucleotides: 16. The V gene's germline CDR1 is LNHNV and CDR2 YYDKDF (reference sequence). This CDR3 is 19 amino acids long. The CDR3 DNA is TGTGCCACCAGACCTTCTCTGTCCCTAGCGGGAGTTACCTACAATGAGCAGTTCTTC. Translation: CATRPSLSLAGVTYNEQFF.

This clone was detected only a few times. The genes are TRBV5-1 and TRBJ2-7; D not certain. The CDR3 totals 13 residues. V lost 2 bases, J lost 7 bases, and 13 bases lay in between. Germline V gives CDR1 SGHRS, CDR2 YFSETQ. CDR3 in DNA: TGCGCCAGCAGCTTCAGCCCCACAGAAGAGCAGTACGTC. It encodes CASSFSPTEEQYV.

This clone was seen a single time. The rearrangement links TRBV27 to TRBJ2-5; D is ambiguous. CDR1 MNHEY and CDR2 SMNVEV come from the germline V gene (reference sequence). The CDR3 consists of 13 residues. Trimming removed 4 bases at V and 1 base at J, with 7 bases between. The CDR3 DNA sequence: TGTGCCAGCAGTTCCCAGGCCCAAGAGACCCAGTACTTC. Its translation: CASSSQAQETQYF.

The J gene is TRBJ1-2, the V gene TRBV14; 7 nucleotides align to TRBD1. The CDR3 runs 14 residues. The germline V gene has CDR1 SGHDN and CDR2 FVKESK. V lost 4 bases and J lost 8; bases outside the gene matches: 10. CDR3 loop: CASSPRGAIKGYTF. CDR3 DNA sequence: TGTGCCAGCAGCCCCAGGGGGGCAATAAAAGGCTACACCTTC.

This rearrangement joins TRBV7-2 to TRBJ2-1; TRBD1 matches 10 bases. V lost 5 bases and J lost 12; bases outside the gene matches: 13. The CDR3 runs to 15 residues. Germline V gene data show CDR1 as SGHTA and CDR2 as FQGNSA. As DNA, the CDR3 is TGTGCCAGCAGCCTGAACACGGACAGGGGGATGGGGCAGTTCTTC. It translates to CASSLNTDRGMGQFF.

The rearrangement links TRBV10-3 to TRBJ1-1; TRBD1 aligns across 7 bases. Per the germline V gene, CDR1 is ENHRY and CDR2 is SYGVKD. CDR3 length: 16 amino acids. Unmatched junction bases numbered 4, after V lost 0 bases and J lost 0 bases. The CDR3 sequence: CAISESAGGMNTEAFF. The CDR3 nucleotides are TGTGCCATCAGTGAGTCGGCAGGGGGAATGAACACTGAAGCTTTCTTT.

This sequence joins TRBV7-9 and TRBJ2-5; unclear D gene. The CDR3 sequence is 13 residues long. Germline assignment: CDR1 SEHNR and CDR2 FQNEAQ (reference sequence). The germline V and J ends were trimmed by 7 bases and 2 bases, with 11 bases remaining between them. CDR3 region: CASTPPLQETQYF. The CDR3 nucleotides are TGTGCCAGCACCCCACCTCTACAAGAGACCCAGTACTTC.

A single count supports this clone. The V call is TRBV7-9, the J call TRBJ1-2; perhaps TRBD1 as D (5 bases). The CDR3 contains 14 residues. V was trimmed by 2 bases and J by 5 bases, leaving 12 bases between them. Germline-derived CDR1 and CDR2 are SEHNR and FQNEAQ (reference sequence). The CDR3 bases are TGTGCCAGCAGCTTATCAACAGGTTTTTATGGCTACACCTTC. Protein: CASSLSTGFYGYTF.